This T cell receptor (beta chain) was identified in a study of technical replicates of blood from a handful of donors. The data were produced by immunoSEQ multiplex PCR, yet TCRdb's version contains in-frame clones alone and is incomplete. The sample holds roughly 80,000 clones, approximately 96% seen once. After removal of 11 bases from V and 9 bases from J, the junction contained 14 bases not matched to a gene. The CDR3 consists of 14 residues. Germline CDR1 reads LNHDA; CDR2 reads SQIVND (reference sequence). The TCR sequence derives from a human donor in good health. V usage is TRBV19 and J usage is TRBJ2-1; 9 nucleotides match TRBD2. Material for sequencing was T cells isolated from PBMCs. The CDR3 nucleotides are TGTGCCTCAACCGGGGCGGGGGGGCTCCCTGAGCAGTTCTTC. It encodes CASTGAGGLPEQFF.